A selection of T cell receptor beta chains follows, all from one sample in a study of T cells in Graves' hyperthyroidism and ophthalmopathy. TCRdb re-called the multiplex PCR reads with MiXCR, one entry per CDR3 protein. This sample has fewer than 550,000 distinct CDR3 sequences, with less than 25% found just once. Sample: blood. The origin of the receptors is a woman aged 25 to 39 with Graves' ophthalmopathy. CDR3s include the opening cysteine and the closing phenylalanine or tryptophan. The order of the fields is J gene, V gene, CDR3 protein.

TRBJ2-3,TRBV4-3,CASSQDGAGVSTDTQYF
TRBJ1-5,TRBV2,CASSEEGGHNQPQHF
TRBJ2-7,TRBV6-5,CASSYRDNIYEQYF
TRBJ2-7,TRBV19,CASSSRDRRYEQYF
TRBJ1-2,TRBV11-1,CASSLQHPGQGSGGYTF
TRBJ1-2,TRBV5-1,CASRGEQGYGYTF
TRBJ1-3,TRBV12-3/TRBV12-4,CASSLGGTASGNTIYF
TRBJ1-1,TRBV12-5,CASGKQSEAFF
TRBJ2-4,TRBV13,CASSLDGGHIQYF
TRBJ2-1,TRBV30,CAWSAGRGEFDEQFF
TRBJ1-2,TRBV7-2,CASSLKAQGGGYTF
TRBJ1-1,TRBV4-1,CASSRPGTNTEAFF
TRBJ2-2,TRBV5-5,CASSLDRPDTGELFF
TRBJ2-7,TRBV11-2,CASSLSGDERYEQYF
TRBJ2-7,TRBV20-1,CSASATYNEQYF
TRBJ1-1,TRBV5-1,CASSLAPQVLNTEAFF
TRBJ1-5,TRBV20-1,CSARVAYSNQPQHF
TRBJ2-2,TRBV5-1,CASSLEGELFF
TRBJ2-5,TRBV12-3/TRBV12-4,CASSLTRGTQYF
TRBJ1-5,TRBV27,CASTLLGAGGTHQPQHF
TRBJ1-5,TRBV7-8,CASSFSGLYSNQPQHF
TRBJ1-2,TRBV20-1,CSARAPGGGYTF
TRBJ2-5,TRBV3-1,CASSQAVGGAQETQYF
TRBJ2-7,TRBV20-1,CSASGGGHEQYF
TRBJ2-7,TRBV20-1,CSASAEGRYEQYF
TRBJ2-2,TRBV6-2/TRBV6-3,CASSYDPIVNTRELFF
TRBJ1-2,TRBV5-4,CASSLGWFYGYTF
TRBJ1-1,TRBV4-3,CASSQDRTGVTEAFF
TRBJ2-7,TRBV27,CASSPRDITYEQYF
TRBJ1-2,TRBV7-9,CASSLYRESYTF
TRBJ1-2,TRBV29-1,CSVESSPNYGYTF
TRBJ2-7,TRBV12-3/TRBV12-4,CASSLDGISYEQYF
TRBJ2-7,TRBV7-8,CASSSGTGHYEQCF
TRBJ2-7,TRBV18,CASSAFRNEQYF
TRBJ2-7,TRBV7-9,CASSLEYEQYF
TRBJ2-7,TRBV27,CASSPRTTGYEQYF
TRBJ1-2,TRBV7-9,CASSLTGLYYGYTF
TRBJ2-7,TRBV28,CATRGEPTYEQYF
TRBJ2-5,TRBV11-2,CASSFRGYDRQETQYF
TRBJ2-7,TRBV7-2,CASSLQRTYEQYF
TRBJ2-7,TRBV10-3,CAINSEPYEQYF
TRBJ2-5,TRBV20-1,CSAHLSGRAGWETQYF
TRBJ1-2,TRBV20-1,CRTNRQGGWYGYTF
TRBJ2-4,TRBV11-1,CASSLAAGQGRNIQYF
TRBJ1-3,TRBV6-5,CASSYSAVGNTIYF
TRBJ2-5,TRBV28,CASSHRGGDQVTQYF
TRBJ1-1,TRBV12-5,CASAPDRDGTEAFF
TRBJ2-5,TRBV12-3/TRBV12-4,CASSHGTSGGDRETQYF
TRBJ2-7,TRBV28,CASNAGFSYEQYF
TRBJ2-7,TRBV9,CASSGGQGDYSYEQYF